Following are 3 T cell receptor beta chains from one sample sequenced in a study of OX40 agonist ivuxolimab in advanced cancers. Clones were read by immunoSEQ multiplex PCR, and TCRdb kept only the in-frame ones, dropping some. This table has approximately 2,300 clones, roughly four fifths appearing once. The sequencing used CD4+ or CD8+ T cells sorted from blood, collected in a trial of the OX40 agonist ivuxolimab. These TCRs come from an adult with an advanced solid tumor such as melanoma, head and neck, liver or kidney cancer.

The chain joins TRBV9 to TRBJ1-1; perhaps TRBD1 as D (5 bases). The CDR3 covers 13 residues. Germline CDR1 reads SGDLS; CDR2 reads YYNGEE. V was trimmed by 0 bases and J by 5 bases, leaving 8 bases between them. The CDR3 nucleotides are TGTGCCAGCAGCGTAGAAACAGGTACTGAAGCTTTCTTT. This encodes CASSVETGTEAFF.

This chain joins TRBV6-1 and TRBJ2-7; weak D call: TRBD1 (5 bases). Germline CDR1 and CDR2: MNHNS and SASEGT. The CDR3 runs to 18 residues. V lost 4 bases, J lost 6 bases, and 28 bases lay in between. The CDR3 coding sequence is TGTGCCAGCAGTGTATCTAACCCGACAGTGAGTGGGTTATTCGAGCAGTACTTC. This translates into CASSVSNPTVSGLFEQYF.

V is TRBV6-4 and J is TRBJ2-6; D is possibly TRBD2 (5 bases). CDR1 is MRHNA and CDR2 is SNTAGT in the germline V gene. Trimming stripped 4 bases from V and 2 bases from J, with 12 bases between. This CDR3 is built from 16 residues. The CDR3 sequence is CASSVAGSPGANVLTF. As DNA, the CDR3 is TGTGCCAGCAGTGTCGCGGGTAGTCCTGGGGCCAACGTCCTGACTTTC.